A selection of T cell receptor beta chains follows, all from one sample in a study of T cell responses to AZD1222 COVID-19 vaccine. Only in-frame clones appear in the TCRdb table, and some are missing; sequencing was by immunoSEQ multiplex PCR. This table holds about 140,000 clones, roughly nine tenths found once. The starting material was peripheral blood, obtained 28 days after the second AZD1222 dose. The receptors originated from an adult who received the AZD1222 COVID-19 vaccine. Both conserved end residues are part of each CDR3. The D gene is left open where the match is weak. Clone size, where shown, is once, few, many, or a class for clones that have expanded.

TRBJ1-6	TRBV6-4	NA	TRBD1	CASPGTGDNSPLHF	TGTGCCAGCCCCGGGACAGGGGATAATTCACCCCTCCACTTT
TRBJ2-7	TRBV7-9	NA	NA	CASSSKTGYPYEQYF	TGTGCCAGCAGCTCGAAGACAGGCTACCCCTACGAGCAGTACTTC
TRBJ1-1	TRBV18	NA	NA	CASSPTFVDTEAFF	TGTGCCAGCTCACCTACATTCGTGGACACTGAAGCTTTCTTT
TRBJ1-5	TRBV18	NA	TRBD1	CASSAGTGGNQPQHF	TGTGCCAGCTCAGCCGGGACAGGGGGTAATCAGCCCCAGCATTTT
TRBJ1-6	TRBV4-3	NA	NA	CASSQDGGRDSPLHF	TGCGCCAGCAGCCAAGATGGAGGGAGAGACTCACCCCTCCACTTT
TRBJ2-2	TRBV7-3	NA	NA	CASSLRGSNTGELFF	TGTGCCAGCAGCTTAAGGGGGTCGAACACCGGGGAGCTGTTTTTT
TRBJ1-1	TRBV12-5	NA	NA	CASGLGVHQTQPGAEAFF	TGTGCTAGTGGTTTGGGGGTGCATCAAACTCAACCCGGCGCTGAAGCTTTCTTT
TRBJ1-5	TRBV19	NA	NA	CATSPSNQPQHF	TGTGCCACCTCACCCAGCAATCAGCCCCAGCATTTT
TRBJ1-2	TRBV4-1	NA	TRBD1	CASSQDRTGKNYGYTF	TGCGCCAGCAGCCAAGATCGGACAGGGAAAAACTATGGCTACACCTTC
TRBJ1-2	TRBV9	NA	NA	CASSVEGRPYGYTF	TGTGCCAGCAGCGTAGAGGGCAGGCCATATGGCTACACCTTC
TRBJ1-6	TRBV7-9	NA	NA	CASSPSGVRAPLHF	TGTGCCAGCAGCCCATCAGGGGTGAGGGCACCCCTCCACTTT
TRBJ1-2	TRBV3-1/TRBV3-2	NA	NA	CASSQDIIGYGYTF	TGTGCCAGCAGCCAAGATATAATAGGCTATGGCTACACCTTC
TRBJ1-1	TRBV10-3	NA	NA	CAIRPVRDTEAFF	TGTGCCATCAGGCCAGTGAGGGACACTGAAGCTTTCTTT
TRBJ2-1	TRBV7-6	NA	TRBD2	CASSLVAGANEQFF	TGTGCCAGCAGCTTAGTAGCGGGGGCCAATGAGCAGTTCTTC
TRBJ2-7	TRBV2	NA	NA	CASKLTGRGEQYF	TGTGCCAGCAAGCTAACGGGCAGAGGCGAGCAGTACTTC
TRBJ1-1	TRBV7-3	NA	NA	CASSLLGGSNTEAFF	TGTGCCAGCAGCTTACTGGGGGGCTCTAACACTGAAGCTTTCTTT
TRBJ1-1	TRBV6-5	NA	TRBD1	CASRNSGGTEAFF	TGTGCCAGCAGGAACTCAGGGGGCACTGAAGCTTTCTTT
TRBJ2-5	TRBV7-6	NA	NA	CASSQSGFETQYF	TGTGCCAGCAGCCAGTCGGGGTTTGAGACCCAGTACTTC
TRBJ1-5	TRBV28	once	NA	CASSFIAGAFSNQPQHF	TGTGCCAGCAGTTTTATCGCAGGGGCGTTTAGCAATCAGCCCCAGCATTTT
TRBJ1-4	TRBV5-8	NA	NA	CASTGGRGTNEKLFF	TGTGCCAGCACCGGCGGAAGAGGCACTAATGAAAAACTGTTTTTT
TRBJ1-1	TRBV5-4	NA	TRBD1	CASSPGQGSPEAFF	TGTGCCAGCAGCCCGGGACAGGGCTCCCCTGAAGCTTTCTTT
TRBJ2-3	TRBV9	NA	NA	CASSVVQDTQYF	TGTGCCAGCAGCGTAGTACAAGATACGCAGTATTTT
TRBJ1-1	TRBV5-5	NA	TRBD1	CASSLARQGMNTEAFF	TGTGCCAGCAGCTTGGCGAGACAGGGAATGAACACTGAAGCTTTCTTT
TRBJ1-2	TRBV10-3	NA	NA	CAISGTLNYGYTF	TGTGCCATCAGTGGGACATTAAACTATGGCTACACCTTC
TRBJ2-2	TRBV27	NA	NA	CASSPRRSLGPTGELFF	TGTGCCAGCAGTCCCCGGAGATCACTCGGTCCAACCGGGGAGCTGTTTTTT
TRBJ2-5	TRBV18	NA	NA	CASSQDQETQYF	TGTGCCAGCTCGCAAGACCAAGAGACCCAGTACTTC
TRBJ2-1	TRBV5-6	NA	NA	CASSSYTSSPHNEQFF	TGTGCCAGCAGCTCATATACTAGCTCCCCCCACAATGAGCAGTTCTTC
TRBJ1-5	TRBV5-4	NA	TRBD1	CASSLGGTGNQPQHF	TGTGCCAGCAGCTTGGGAGGGACAGGCAATCAGCCCCAGCATTTT
TRBJ1-2	TRBV6-2/TRBV6-3	NA	TRBD1	CASSYPDREGNF	TGTGCCAGCAGTTACCCGGACAGGGAAGGAAACTTC